The 9 T cell receptor beta chains presented below share a single source sample, sequenced in a study of CD8 T cells in Susac syndrome (dated by TCRdb to the late 2010s). The protocol used for the library was the immunoSEQ multiplex PCR assay. RNA was extracted using the RNeasy kit, and 0.5 to 1 microgram was reverse transcribed with random hexamers. In TCRdb, the public reads were trimmed at Q25 with fastp and aligned with MiXCR, with productive beta chains retained. Identical CDR3 proteins give one entry, which carries the most common genes and DNA. This sample comprises more than 150,000 distinct CDR3 sequences, about 96% of them detected only once. The ten largest make up approximately 0.12% of the sample. The sequenced sample was CD4+ T cells from PBMCs. These receptors were obtained from a human donor with Susac syndrome.

A single count supports this clonotype. The rearrangement joins TRBV27 to TRBJ2-5; TRBD2 matches at 8 bases. Trimming cost V 5 bases and J 0 bases; bases outside gene matches: 2. Looked up from germline, CDR1 is MNHEY and CDR2 is SMNVEV (reference sequence). The length of the CDR3 is 14 residues. The CDR3 loop is CASSRGGYQETQYF. CDR3 sequence (DNA): TGTGCCAGCAGTCGGGGGGGCTACCAAGAGACCCAGTACTTC.

This chain uses TRBV7-2 with TRBJ2-7; 7 bases are shared with TRBD2. J gave up 5 bases and V 2 bases, and 6 bases lay outside the gene matches. CDR3 length: 14 residues. Germline assignment: CDR1 SGHTA and CDR2 FQGNSA. CDR3 residues: CASSLTRGSHEQYF. The CDR3 region has the DNA TGTGCCAGCAGCTTAACTCGCGGGAGCCACGAGCAGTACTTC.

The J gene is TRBJ1-6, the V gene TRBV7-2; no clear D. CDR3 length equals 14 residues. The V gene's germline CDR1 is SGHTA and CDR2 FQGNSA. V was clipped by 1 base and J by 7 bases, with 8 bases between them. The CDR3: CASSLEVYNSPLHF. In nucleotides, the CDR3 is TGTGCCAGCAGCTTAGAGGTTTACAATTCACCCCTCCACTTT.

The chain links TRBV28 to TRBJ1-2, with D unclear. This CDR3 is built from 11 residues. Trimming shortened V by 6 bases and J by 7 bases, and 9 bases separated the two germline ends. The germline gives CDR1 MDHEN, CDR2 SYDVKM. The CDR3 protein is CASSWRAGYTF. The CDR3 DNA reads TGTGCCAGCAGCTGGAGGGCTGGCTACACCTTC.

This chain links TRBV7-9 with TRBJ1-5; D gene ambiguous. Germline-derived CDR1 and CDR2 are SEHNR and FQNEAQ (reference sequence). The CDR3 is made up of 13 amino acids. With 5 bases removed from V and 4 bases from J, the gap between germline ends came to 9 bases. In DNA form, the CDR3 reads TGTGCCAGCAGCCCTGCAGAGAATCAGCCCCAGCATTTT. Translated: CASSPAENQPQHF.

This chain uses TRBV7-9 with TRBJ2-6; a weak D match, TRBD1 (6 bases). Trimming took 5 bases from V and 3 from J, leaving 14 bases between them. This CDR3 has 16 amino acids. The germline CDR1 and CDR2 sequences are SEHNR and FQNEAQ (reference sequence). This CDR3 reads CASSPTGLRGANVLTF. The CDR3 DNA is TGTGCCAGCAGCCCCACAGGGCTGCGTGGGGCCAACGTCCTGACTTTC.

This rearrangement joins TRBV28 to TRBJ1-2; a weak D match, TRBD1 (6 bases). The CDR3 is made up of 12 amino acids. Trimming cost V 8 bases and J 4 bases, with 11 bases left between them. Germline assignment: CDR1 MDHEN and CDR2 SYDVKM. The CDR3 bases are TGTGCCAGCGGGGGCTTTAGCTATGGCTACACCTTC. It is translated as CASGGFSYGYTF.

The J gene is TRBJ2-3, the V gene TRBV28, with TRBD1 as a possible D gene (6 bases). The CDR3 has 12 residues. V lost 10 bases, J lost 6 bases, and 14 bases lay in between. Germline V gene lookup returns CDR1 MDHEN and CDR2 SYDVKM. The CDR3 spells CATTGDRDTQYF. Here the CDR3 DNA reads TGTGCCACCACAGGCGACAGGGATACGCAGTATTTT.

J is TRBJ1-1 and V is TRBV19; D gene uncertain. This CDR3 has 12 amino acids. CDR1 is LNHDA and CDR2 is SQIVND in the germline V gene (reference sequence). With 4 bases removed from V and 7 bases from J, the gap between germline ends came to 10 bases. The CDR3 DNA follows: TGTGCCAGTAGTACCGACTTGAATGAAGCTTTCTTT. It encodes CASSTDLNEAFF. Variable domain in full (rest from reference TRBV19 and TRBJ1-1): DGGITQSPKYLFRKEGQNVTLSCEQNLNHDAMYWYRQDPGQGLRLIYYSQIVNDFQKGDIAEGYSVSREKKESFPLTVTSAQKNPTAFYLCASSTDLNEAFFGQGTRLTVV.